The 21 T cell receptor beta chains given below trace back to one sample, sequenced in a study of Ad26.COV2.S vaccination and SARS-CoV-2 variants. Described treatment: some 20 received Ad26.COV2.S at low or high dose, single or two shots; 5 received placebo; per-sample allocation not given. Samples analyzed were those drawn on day 63 after the first vaccine or placebo injection. Sequencing used immunoSEQ multiplex PCR; TCRdb keeps in-frame clones, though not all of them. Here the sample spans about 680,000 clones, 80% to 90% being singletons. The sample in question was peripheral blood, obtained in a trial of Ad26.COV2.S vaccine versus placebo. The receptors were gathered from a person between 18 and 65 years old who received the Ad26.COV2.S COVID-19 vaccine or a placebo.

The V and J genes are TRBV7-9 and TRBJ2-2; 8 bases map to TRBD1. Germline values: CDR1 SEHNR, CDR2 FQNEAQ (reference sequence). The CDR3 totals 15 residues. With V trimmed by 5 bases and J by 4 bases, 6 bases remained unmatched. Written as DNA, the CDR3 is TGTGCCAGCAGCGACACAGGGGGGCCCACCGGGGAGCTGTTTTTT. Its translation: CASSDTGGPTGELFF. Looking up the rest from reference TRBV7-9 and TRBJ2-2 gives the full variable domain: DTGVSQNPRHKITKRGQNVTFRCDPISEHNRLYWYRQTLGQGPEFLTYFQNEAQLEKSRLLSDRFSAERPKGSFSTLEIQRTEQGDSAMYLCASSDTGGPTGELFFGEGSRLTVL.

The chain combines TRBV7-2 with TRBJ1-4; D ambiguous. From germline, CDR1 is SGHTA and CDR2 FQGNSA. The V and J ends lost 2 bases and 1 base respectively, with 11 bases between them. This CDR3 is 16 amino acids long. CDR3 protein: CASSLREGLTNEKLFF. Here the CDR3 DNA reads TGTGCCAGCAGCTTAAGGGAGGGCCTAACTAATGAAAAACTGTTTTTT.

The chain recombines TRBV3-1 (or the pseudogene TRBV3-2) with TRBJ2-2; no firm D call. This CDR3 region has 13 residues. With 4 bases removed from V and 1 base from J, the gap between germline ends came to 4 bases. The germline CDR1 and CDR2 sequences are LGHDT and YNNKEL (reference sequence). CDR3 in amino acids: CASSLGNTGELFF. The CDR3 DNA reads as TGTGCCAGCAGCCTGGGGAACACCGGGGAGCTGTTTTTT.

As to this clone: Other nucleotide sequences in the sample specify the same CDR3. The V gene is TRBV12-5, the J gene TRBJ1-5; D is uncertain. The CDR3 length is 14 residues. V was cut by 5 bases and J by 6 bases, with 14 bases left in between. The V gene's germline CDR1 is LGHNT and CDR2 FRNRAP. The CDR3 DNA is TGTGCTAGTGGTCCCGGCGGAGGCTCTCAGCCCCAGCATTTT. Amino acids: CASGPGGGSQPQHF.

This chain links TRBV27 with TRBJ2-5; D might be TRBD2 (6 bases). CDR1 and CDR2 (germline): MNHEY, SMNVEV (reference sequence). The V gene lost 4 bases and the J gene lost 4 bases, with 10 bases spanning the gap. The CDR3 sequence is 13 residues long. CDR3 sequence reads: CASSWGERETQYF. The CDR3 nucleotides are TGTGCCAGCAGTTGGGGGGAGAGAGAGACCCAGTACTTC.

Only one count was recorded for this clone. The gene calls are TRBV6-5 and TRBJ1-6; 7 nucleotides line up with TRBD1. V was pared by 8 bases and J by 4 bases, with 2 bases of the junction left unmatched. Germline CDR1 is MNHEY and CDR2 is SVGAGI. The CDR3 is 13 amino acids. The CDR3 nucleotides read TGTGCCAGCGGACAGGCTTATAATTCACCCCTCCACTTT. Its translation is CASGQAYNSPLHF.

The V and J genes are TRBV27 and TRBJ2-3; D possibly corresponds to TRBD2 (6 bases). V lost 4 bases and J lost 4, with 9 bases in between. The germline CDR1 and CDR2 sequences are MNHEY and SMNVEV (reference sequence). The CDR3 spans 13 residues. CDR3 sequence: CASSSPGADTQYF. Here the CDR3 DNA reads TGTGCCAGCAGTTCCCCGGGGGCAGATACGCAGTATTTT.

The V and J genes are TRBV3-1 (or the pseudogene TRBV3-2) and TRBJ2-3; D is ambiguous. CDR3 length: 16 residues. CDR1 and CDR2 (germline): LGHDT, YNNKEL (reference sequence). Trimming shortened V by 0 bases and J by 0 bases, and 10 bases separated the two germline ends. The CDR3 bases are TGTGCCAGCAGCCAAGATGCAGCGACAAGCACAGATACGCAGTATTTT. Translation gives CASSQDAATSTDTQYF.

V and J are TRBV3-1 (or the pseudogene TRBV3-2) and TRBJ2-1; tentatively, D is TRBD2 (7 bases). The V and J ends lost 2 bases and 10 bases respectively, with 27 bases between them. Germline CDR1 and CDR2: LGHDT and YNNKEL (reference sequence). The length of the CDR3 is 18 residues. The chain's CDR3 is CASSQHSGGSTGRGEQFF. The CDR3 DNA reads TGTGCCAGCAGCCAACATTCGGGCGGGAGTACAGGGAGGGGCGAGCAGTTCTTC.

The CDR3 nucleotides are TGTGCCAGCAGTTTATACCCCCCCGGGCTAGATCGGGATGAGCAGTTCTTC. It yields the protein CASSLYPPGLDRDEQFF. This sequence joins TRBV27 and TRBJ2-1; no clear D. Between the trimmed V and J ends, which lost 1 base and 8 bases, there was a span of 21 bases. The germline V gene has CDR1 MNHEY and CDR2 SMNVEV (reference sequence). The CDR3 covers 17 residues.

The rearrangement joins TRBV19 to TRBJ1-6; D call uncertain. This CDR3 is 14 amino acids long. Trimming pared 3 bases from V and 5 bases from J, leaving 8 bases between. Germline V gene lookup returns CDR1 LNHDA and CDR2 SQIVND (reference sequence). CDR3 region: CASSIPTDNSPLHF. The CDR3 DNA is TGTGCCAGTAGTATCCCCACGGATAATTCACCCCTCCACTTT.

This clone was seen just once. This sample also contains other DNA sequences that code for the same CDR3. The chain carries TRBV6-5 and TRBJ2-5, with 11 bases fitting TRBD2. The CDR3 runs to 13 residues. From germline, CDR1 is MNHEY and CDR2 SVGAGI. V was clipped by 6 bases and J by 5 bases; unmatched bases: 2. CDR3 bases: TGTGCCAGCAGCAGGACTAGCGGGGAGACCCAGTACTTC. Residues: CASSRTSGETQYF.

In regard to this clone: Mismatch with germline at one junction end may stem from a read error. This chain links TRBV15 with TRBJ1-3; possible D gene TRBD1, 5 bases. From germline, CDR1 is LNHNV and CDR2 YYDKDF (reference sequence). The CDR3 runs to 13 residues. The CDR3 region has the DNA TGTGCCACCAGCCGACCCCAGGGAAGCACCATATATTTT. Translating gives CATSRPQGSTIYF.

This clone showed up just a few times. This rearrangement joins TRBV18 to TRBJ1-4; weak D call: TRBD1 (6 bases). CDR3 length: 14 residues. Germline values: CDR1 KGHSH, CDR2 LQKENI. V was shortened by 3 bases and J by 5 bases, with 10 bases between the two germline ends. The CDR3 protein is CASSPTGWNEKLFF. The CDR3 region has the DNA TGTGCCAGCTCACCGACAGGATGGAATGAAAAACTGTTTTTT.

V usage is TRBV6-5 and J usage is TRBJ1-5, with D perhaps matching TRBD1 (6 bases). The germline V gene encodes CDR1 MNHEY and CDR2 SVGAGI. This CDR3 contains 15 residues. Trimming left V 5 bases short and J 5 bases short, with 16 bases between. DNA of the CDR3: TGTGCCAGCAGTCCCGGGACAAGCGGTTATCAGCCCCAGCATTTT. Its translation: CASSPGTSGYQPQHF.

This chain joins TRBV19 and TRBJ2-1, with TRBD2 matching 8 bases. With 0 bases clipped from V and 4 bases from J, the junction kept 5 bases outside the gene matches. Germline V gene data show CDR1 as LNHDA and CDR2 as SQIVND (reference sequence). This CDR3 region has 16 residues. The CDR3 spells CASSIELSGSYNEQFF. The DNA for the CDR3 is TGTGCCAGTAGTATAGAGTTGAGCGGGAGTTACAATGAGCAGTTCTTC. The entire variable domain, with the rest obtained from reference TRBV19 and TRBJ2-1, is as follows: DGGITQSPKYLFRKEGQNVTLSCEQNLNHDAMYWYRQDPGQGLRLIYYSQIVNDFQKGDIAEGYSVSREKKESFPLTVTSAQKNPTAFYLCASSIELSGSYNEQFFGPGTRLTVL.

This clone was counted once. The chain combines TRBV7-9 with TRBJ1-1, with 7 bases identical to TRBD1. The CDR3 length is 15 residues. Trimming took 4 bases from V and 6 from J; bases not matched to a gene: 11. Looked up from germline, CDR1 is SEHNR and CDR2 is FQNEAQ (reference sequence). This chain's CDR3 is CASSSNRGRFSEAFF. Written as DNA, the CDR3 is TGTGCCAGCAGCTCGAACAGGGGAAGATTTTCTGAAGCTTTCTTT. Combining the CDR3 with reference TRBV7-9 and TRBJ1-1 gives the whole variable domain DTGVSQNPRHKITKRGQNVTFRCDPISEHNRLYWYRQTLGQGPEFLTYFQNEAQLEKSRLLSDRFSAERPKGSFSTLEIQRTEQGDSAMYLCASSSNRGRFSEAFFGQGTRLTVV.

This clone appeared a single time. In DNA form, the CDR3 reads TGTGCCACCAGCAGAGGTCTTCCGAACACCGGGGAGCTGTTTTTT. This sequence encodes CATSRGLPNTGELFF. The chain has TRBV15 and TRBJ2-2; D is undetermined. The CDR3 loop spans 15 amino acids. Trimming took 1 base from V and 0 from J, leaving 6 bases between them. Germline V gene sequence: CDR1 LNHNV, CDR2 YYDKDF (reference sequence).

The chain combines TRBV5-1 with TRBJ2-1; TRBD2 matches at 12 bases. Losses at the gene ends were 4 bases for V and 9 bases for J; bases not matched to a gene: 11. CDR1 SGHRS and CDR2 YFSETQ come from the germline V gene. The CDR3 contains 16 residues. CDR3 DNA: TGCGCCAGCAGCCGGCTAGCGGGAGGGCCAAACGGTGAGCAGTTCTTC. It encodes CASSRLAGGPNGEQFF.

The V and J genes are TRBV6-5 and TRBJ2-7, with 9 bases that match TRBD2. The CDR3 length is 15 residues. V shed 0 bases and J 3 bases; nucleotides not matched to a gene: 3. Germline-derived CDR1 and CDR2 are MNHEY and SVGAGI. The CDR3 spells CASSYSVSGGYEQYF. CDR3 in DNA: TGTGCCAGCAGTTACTCGGTTAGCGGGGGCTACGAGCAGTACTTC.

The chain links TRBV18 to TRBJ2-5, with D tentatively TRBD1 or TRBD2 (5 bases each). Trimming pared 1 base from V and 5 bases from J, leaving 11 bases between. Germline values: CDR1 KGHSH, CDR2 LQKENI. The CDR3 consists of 14 residues. CDR3 sequence: CASSPRPGRETQYF. CDR3 DNA sequence: TGTGCCAGCTCACCACGCCCGGGGCGGGAGACCCAGTACTTC.